The present entry profiles one T cell receptor (beta chain) with its context. Its antigen is not yet known. Base qualities are missing; no much larger clone stands one base away. The data were taken from a study of cytomegalovirus exposure and HLA in healthy donors (dated by TCRdb to 2016 to 2017). In the study overall: The 670 or so repertoires of the first cohort and the 95 to 150 validation repertoires were produced on the same platform, according to a later analysis. The study aimed to test whether cataloging public T cell receptors could reveal signatures of past pathogen exposure. A separate validation cohort of approximately 130 different subjects was used in addition to the roughly 670-subject first cohort. To predict cytomegalovirus infection status, the study brought together high-throughput TCR immunosequencing, statistical association of individual TCRs with disease status, and machine learning.

Separate from the roughly 700-subject first cohort, the validation cohort of roughly 120 subjects was the group to which the donors belonged. The protocol used for the library was the immunoSEQ multiplex PCR assay. Per the authors' processing: To diagnose cytomegalovirus status from the catalog of TCR beta chain sequences, a statistical classification framework was built. Here the immuneACCESS table is served through TCRdb, limited to in-frame sequences with V and J called. Missing clones are a known gap in these copies; in checked studies unresolved V genes cover under half, and the rest lacks a known reason. D and trimming come from the DNA, and the V and J calls and clone size come from that table. The sample table holds a few hundred thousand clones, of which around four fifths were seen once. The biggest ten clones account for over 13% of the sample. Results and caveats for the whole study, not just this receptor: The authors suggested that the approach could potentially be generalized to other disease states and immunological phenotypes. The study listed 150 to 200 TCR beta chains as associated with cytomegalovirus. In a later analysis, TCRs clustered in the first cohort were found to also tend to co-occur in the approximately 120 validation repertoires, with 94% of cluster scores above 0. Most TCR sequences were observed very rarely across donors, whereas some public TCRs were present in many individuals. The classifier was reported to diagnose cytomegalovirus status with high specificity and sensitivity in both the original cohort and the validation cohort. In vitro tests confirmed that a few of the cytomegalovirus-associated TCR beta chains recognize cytomegalovirus antigens. A later analysis lacked HLA typing for the validation cohort, so it scored co-occurrence in that cohort across all 110 or so repertoires.

The CDR3 spans 15 residues, from the cysteine through the phenylalanine. The only DNA kept is the CDR3, 45 bases in frame from the first base. V loses 5 bases of germline sequence and J loses 8 bases, and the interval between the two ends is 22 bases. Looking up the germline V gene yields CDR1 SGHDT and CDR2 YYEEEE. This clonotype originated in a woman in her 30s in good health and CMV-seropositive. The chain links TRBV5-6 with TRBJ1-2; TRBD1 is a possible D gene, resting on 6 matching bases. The specimen sequenced was PBMCs. The CDR3 protein: CASRSIGQGPSGYTF. The DNA sequence is given as TGTGCCAGCAGATCTATTGGGCAGGGGCCGTCGGGCTACACCTTC.